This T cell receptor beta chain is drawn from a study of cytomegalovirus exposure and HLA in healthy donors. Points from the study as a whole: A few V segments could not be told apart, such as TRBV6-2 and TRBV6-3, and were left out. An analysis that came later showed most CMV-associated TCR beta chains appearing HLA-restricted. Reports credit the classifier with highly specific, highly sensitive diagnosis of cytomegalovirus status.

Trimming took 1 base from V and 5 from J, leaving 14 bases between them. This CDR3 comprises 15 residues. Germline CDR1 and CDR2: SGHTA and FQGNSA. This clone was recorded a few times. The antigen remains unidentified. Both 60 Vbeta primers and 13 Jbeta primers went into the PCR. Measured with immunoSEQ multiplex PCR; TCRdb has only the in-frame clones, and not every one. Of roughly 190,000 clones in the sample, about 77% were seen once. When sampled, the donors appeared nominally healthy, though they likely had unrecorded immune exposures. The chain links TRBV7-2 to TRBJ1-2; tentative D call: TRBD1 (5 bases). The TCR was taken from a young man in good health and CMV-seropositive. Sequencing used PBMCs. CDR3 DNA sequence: TGTGCCAGCAGCTTAGGGGCCGGCGGGGGGTATGGCTACACCTTC. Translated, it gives CASSLGAGGGYGYTF.